This T cell receptor (beta chain) was recorded in a study of shared clonotypes between healthy human individuals. Overall study: Two female and three male donors aged 18 to 49 were enrolled.

Sequencing was at deep level. Assay used: immunoSEQ multiplex PCR; TCRdb lists only in-frame clones, some missing. The sample carries approximately 400,000 clones, just over 95% recorded once. The length of the CDR3 is 12 residues. The ends were cut back, 3 bases at V and 6 bases at J, with 6 bases in the middle. The germline V gene encodes CDR1 KGHSH and CDR2 LQKENI. Study observations and caveats: Clonotype sharing among donors, it was expected, would be affected by sequencing depth. Non-shared clonotypes showed lower generation probabilities than clonotypes common to all four donors.

About this clone itself: Its antigen is currently unknown.

This sequence was found in a man aged 25 to 40 in good health. The rearrangement uses TRBV18 and TRBJ2-1; D not resolved. Sequencing input: memory CD8+ T cells sorted from blood. This sample's subset: CD45RO+ cells pooled with CCR7-negative TemRA cells. Here the CDR3 DNA reads TGTGCCAGCTCACCCTGGGTCAATGAGCAGTTCTTC. It encodes CASSPWVNEQFF.